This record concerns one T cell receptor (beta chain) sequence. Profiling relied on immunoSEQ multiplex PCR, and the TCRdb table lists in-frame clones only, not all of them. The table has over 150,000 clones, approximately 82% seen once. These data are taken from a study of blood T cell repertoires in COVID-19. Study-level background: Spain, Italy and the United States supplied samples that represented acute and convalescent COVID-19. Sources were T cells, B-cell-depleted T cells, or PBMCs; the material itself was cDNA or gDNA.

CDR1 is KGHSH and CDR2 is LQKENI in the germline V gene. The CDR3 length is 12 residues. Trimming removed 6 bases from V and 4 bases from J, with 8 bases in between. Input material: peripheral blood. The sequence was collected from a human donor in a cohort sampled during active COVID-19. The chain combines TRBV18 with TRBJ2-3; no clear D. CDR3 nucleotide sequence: TGTGCCAGCTCCCTAGACTCAGATACGCAGTATTTT. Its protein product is CASSLDSDTQYF.